One sample yielded the 26 T cell receptor gamma chains listed below, sequenced in a study of gamma-delta chains in newborns, infants, children (dated by TCRdb to the late 2010s). The data were produced on an Illumina MiSeq. In TCRdb, clones were called once more from the public reads by CATT, and rows of identical DNA were later combined. The sample includes over a thousand gamma-chain clones, with less than 2.5% observed a single time. 30% to 35% of the sample rests with the top ten. Sample: blood. These receptors were taken from a child who was a newborn, infant or young child, either healthy, febrile or measles-vaccinated (not recorded which).

This clone was seen only a few times. A far larger clone differs by one base, so this is likely a read error. Other DNA sequences in the sample encode the same CDR3. The rearrangement uses TRGV9 and TRGJP. This CDR3 contains 16 residues. The V gene's germline CDR1 is GITISATS and CDR2 ISYDGTV (reference sequence). In DNA form, the CDR3 reads TGTGCCTTGTGGGAGGCACAAGAGTTGGGCAAAAAAATAAAGGTATTT. Amino acid sequence: CALWEAQELGKKIKVF.

As regards this clone: A far larger clone lies a single base away; this is likely a read error. Additional DNA sequences in this sample encode the identical CDR3. This sequence joins TRGV4 and TRGJ1 or TRGJ2. Per the germline V gene, CDR1 is EGSTGY and CDR2 is YDSYTSSV. Trimming removed 4 bases from V and 6 bases from J; junction bases left unmatched: 6. The CDR3 is 12 residues long. This CDR3 reads CATWDVSYKKLF. The DNA of the CDR3 is TGTGCCACCTGGGACGTGAGTTATAAGAAACTCTTT.

By its share, this clone is medium-sized. A read error is possible here, since a much larger clone lies one base away. This specimen includes other DNA sequences encoding the same CDR3. The V gene is TRGV9, the J gene TRGJP. Germline CDR1 is GITISATS and CDR2 is ISYDGTV (reference sequence). CDR3 length equals 16 residues. V lost 0 bases, J lost 7 bases, and 3 bases stayed unmatched. The CDR3 region has the DNA TGTGCCTTGTGGGAGGTGCGTGAGTTGGGCAAAAAAATCAAGGTATTT. Translating it yields CALWEVRELGKKIKVF.

The sample holds a few counts of this clone. The protein in TCRdb stems from a much larger clone and differs at residue 8 from this DNA's translation, likely a read error; here the protein is translated from the DNA. The J gene is TRGJ1 or TRGJ2, the V gene TRGV9. Germline CDR1 is GITISATS and CDR2 is ISYDGTV (reference sequence). Losses at the gene ends were 9 bases for V and 11 bases for J; bases not matched to a gene: 13. The CDR3 length is 11 residues. The DNA for the CDR3 is TGTGCCTTGAGGCCGGGAATTGAGAAACTCTTT. The encoded protein is CALRPGIEKLF.

This clone was seen a few times. TCRdb lists the protein of a much larger clone for this DNA, which differs at residue 14, so this is likely a read error; the protein given here is translated from the DNA itself. The rearrangement joins TRGV9 to TRGJP. The CDR3 has 16 amino acids. Germline loops: CDR1 GITISATS, CDR2 ISYDGTV (reference sequence). The CDR3 region has the DNA TGTGCCTTGTGGGAGACGCAAGAGTTGGGCAAAAAAATCAGGGTATTT. Protein: CALWETQELGKKIRVF.

Concerning this clone itself: Other DNA sequences from this sample encode an identical CDR3 as well. The V and J genes are TRGV9 and TRGJ1 or TRGJ2. Germline V gene sequence: CDR1 GITISATS, CDR2 ISYDGTV (reference sequence). The CDR3 is 13 amino acids. Unmatched junction bases numbered 3, after V lost 1 base and J lost 3 bases. The chain's CDR3 is CALWEVPYYKKLF. DNA of the CDR3: TGTGCCTTGTGGGAGGTACCTTATTATAAGAAACTCTTT.

This clone is termed large. The chain employs TRGV4 and TRGJ1 or TRGJ2. Losses at the gene ends were 2 bases for V and 6 bases for J; bases not matched to a gene: 4. The CDR3 sequence is 12 residues long. From germline, CDR1 is EGSTGY and CDR2 YDSYTSSV. The chain's CDR3 is CATWDVSYKKLF. CDR3 in DNA: TGTGCCACCTGGGATGTGAGTTATAAGAAACTCTTT.

The sample holds a few counts of this clone. The protein TCRdb gives is from a much larger clone and does not agree with this DNA's translation at residue 2, likely a read error; the protein shown here comes from the DNA. The gene calls are TRGV9 and TRGJ1 or TRGJ2. The CDR3 contains 11 residues. Germline V gene data show CDR1 as GITISATS and CDR2 as ISYDGTV (reference sequence). CDR3 bases: TGTACCTTGAGGCCGGGAATTAAGAAACTCTTT. Residues: CTLRPGIKKLF.

This clone is medium-sized in the sample. Other DNA variants within this sample encode the same CDR3. The V call is TRGV9, the J call TRGJP. Trimming at V came to 1 base and at J to 7 bases, leaving 4 bases not matched to a gene. The CDR3 extends over 16 amino acids. CDR1 is GITISATS, CDR2 ISYDGTV, per germline (reference sequence). CDR3 nucleotides: TGTGCCTTGTGGGAGGTCATGGAGTTGGGCAAAAAAATCAAGGTATTT. The encoded protein is CALWEVMELGKKIKVF.

Regarding this clone: The protein in this entry is translated from the DNA; at residue 13 it differs from the protein listed in TCRdb. This chain links TRGV9 with TRGJP. The CDR3 has 15 amino acids. Germline loops: CDR1 GITISATS, CDR2 ISYDGTV (reference sequence). The chain's CDR3 is CALWEAELGKKIEVF. The CDR3 DNA sequence: TGTGCCTTGTGGGAGGCCGAGTTGGGCAAAAAAATCGAGGTATTT.

The table lists this clone with a few counts. The protein TCRdb lists belongs to a much larger clone and differs from this DNA's translation at residue 12, which points to a read error; the protein shown is made from the DNA. The chain carries TRGV9 and TRGJP. This CDR3 comprises 16 residues. CDR1 and CDR2 (germline): GITISATS, ISYDGTV (reference sequence). The CDR3 DNA sequence: TGTGCCTTGTGGGAGGGTCAAGAGTTGGGCAAAAGAATCAAGGTATTT. It translates to CALWEGQELGKRIKVF.

Relative to its sample, this clone is medium-sized (0.01 to 0.1%). The chain joins TRGV9 to TRGJP. V lost 0 bases, J lost 5 bases, and 10 bases stayed unmatched. The CDR3 has 19 residues. Looked up from germline, CDR1 is GITISATS and CDR2 is ISYDGTV (reference sequence). The CDR3 nucleotides read TGTGCCTTGTGGGAGGTGCTCTTGACAAAAGAGTTGGGCAAAAAAATCAAGGTATTT. This codes for CALWEVLLTKELGKKIKVF.

Notes on this clone: The sample contains more than one DNA sequence encoding this CDR3. The rearrangement links TRGV9 to TRGJP. CDR1 is GITISATS and CDR2 is ISYDGTV in the germline V gene (reference sequence). J gave up 4 bases and V 2 bases, and 5 bases lay outside the gene matches. The CDR3 sequence is 17 residues long. As DNA, the CDR3 is TGTGCCTTGTGGGAGGCGACACAAGAGTTGGGCAAAAAAATCAAGGTATTT. It specifies CALWEATQELGKKIKVF.

The chain employs TRGV9 and TRGJP. CDR3 length: 18 amino acids. Per the germline V gene, CDR1 is GITISATS and CDR2 is ISYDGTV (reference sequence). Trimming cost V 0 bases and J 4 bases; bases outside gene matches: 6. The CDR3: CALWEVREQELGKKIKVF. The CDR3, as DNA: TGTGCCTTGTGGGAGGTGCGGGAACAAGAGTTGGGCAAAAAAATCAAGGTATTT.

This clone is classed as medium-sized. With a much larger clone just one base away, this may be a read error. This sample also contains other DNA sequences that code for the same CDR3. J is TRGJ1 or TRGJ2 and V is TRGV4. The germline V gene has CDR1 EGSTGY and CDR2 YDSYTSSV. There are 10 residues in the CDR3. CDR3 in amino acids: CATWDYKKLF. In DNA, the CDR3 is TGCGCCACCTGGGATTATAAGAAACTCTTT.

The V gene is TRGV8, the J gene TRGJ1 or TRGJ2. The CDR3 is made up of 10 amino acids. Germline CDR1 VENAVY, CDR2 YDSYNSRV. V gave up 6 bases and J gave up 6 bases; unmatched junction bases: 2. CDR3 protein: CATWSYKKLF. In nucleotides, the CDR3 is TGTGCCACCTGGTCTTATAAGAAACTCTTT.

By sample share, this clone is medium-sized. The V and J genes are TRGV9 and TRGJP. The CDR3 totals 18 residues. Germline V lookup: CDR1 GITISATS, CDR2 ISYDGTV (reference sequence). The ends lost 5 bases at V and 7 bases at J; junction bases unmatched: 14. This CDR3 is CALWVQPLEELGKKIKVF. Here the CDR3 DNA reads TGTGCCTTGTGGGTGCAACCCCTGGAGGAGTTGGGCAAAAAAATCAAGGTATTT.

This clone rates as medium-sized. One junction end disagrees with the germline gene, perhaps due to a read error. The V call is TRGV9, the J call TRGJP. Germline V CDR1 and CDR2: GITISATS, ISYDGTV (reference sequence). The CDR3 loop spans 16 amino acids. The CDR3 loop reads CALWEAQGLGKKIKVF. The DNA for the CDR3 is TGTGCCTTGTGGGAGGCCCAAGGGTTGGGCAAAAAAATCAAGGTATTT.

The table lists this clone with a few counts. This DNA's translation differs at residue 3 from TCRdb's protein, which comes from a much larger clone; a read error is likely, and the protein shown is translated from the DNA. The genes are TRGV2 and TRGJ1 or TRGJ2. The CDR3 spans 13 residues. Germline CDR1 reads EGSNGY; CDR2 reads YDSYNSKV. DNA of the CDR3: TGTGCCGCCTGGGACAGGCAGTATTATAAGAAACTCTTT. This encodes CAAWDRQYYKKLF.

As regards this clone: A read error is likely here: a far larger clone is one base away. Different DNA sequences within this sample yield the same CDR3. This CDR3 reads CALWEVRVGKKIKVF. Here the CDR3 DNA reads TGTGCCTTGTGGGAGGTGCGGGTGGGCAAAAAAATCAAGGTATTC. This chain uses TRGV9 with TRGJP. The germline V gene encodes CDR1 GITISATS and CDR2 ISYDGTV (reference sequence). This CDR3 has 15 amino acids.

This clone came up a few times. The TCRdb protein comes from a much larger clone and disagrees with this DNA's translation at residue 5, likely due to a read error; the protein given here is derived from the DNA. J is TRGJP and V is TRGV9. CDR3 length: 16 amino acids. V trimming: 5 bases; J trimming: 4 bases; junction bases outside the gene matches: 5. Germline values: CDR1 GITISATS, CDR2 ISYDGTV (reference sequence). The CDR3 coding sequence is TGTGCCTTGTGGGGGGACCAAGAGTTGGGCAAAAAAATCAAGGTATTT. Encoded protein: CALWGDQELGKKIKVF.

This clone appeared a few times. A read error is likely here: a far larger clone is one base away. The CDR3, as DNA: TGTGCCTTGTGGGAGATCCATTATTATAAGAAACTCTTT. It is translated as CALWEIHYYKKLF. The rearrangement joins TRGV9 to TRGJ1 or TRGJ2. V gave up 3 bases and J gave up 2 bases; unmatched junction bases: 4. The length of the CDR3 is 13 residues. CDR1 GITISATS and CDR2 ISYDGTV come from the germline V gene (reference sequence).

As for this clone: Other DNA variants within this sample encode the same CDR3. V is TRGV9 and J is TRGJP. J lost 4 bases, V lost 1 base, and 4 bases had no gene match. CDR3 length equals 17 residues. Germline V CDR1 and CDR2: GITISATS, ISYDGTV (reference sequence). The CDR3: CALWEVIQELGKKIKVF. In DNA, the CDR3 is TGTGCCTTGTGGGAGGTAATTCAAGAGTTGGGCAAAAAAATCAAGGTATTT.

Details on this clone: Additional DNA sequences in this sample encode the identical CDR3. The rearrangement links TRGV9 to TRGJP. V dropped 0 bases and J dropped 4; count of bases not matched to a gene: 3. CDR1 is GITISATS, CDR2 ISYDGTV, per germline (reference sequence). The CDR3 runs 17 residues. The DNA for the CDR3 is TGTGCCTTGTGGGAGGTGACACAAGAGTTGGGCAAAAAAATCAAGGTATTT. Amino acid sequence: CALWEVTQELGKKIKVF.

This clone was seen a handful of times. This DNA's translation and the protein TCRdb lists, from a much larger clone, do not match at residue 2, likely due to a read error; the protein shown is translated from the DNA. This chain connects TRGV5 to TRGJ1 or TRGJ2. Germline V lookup: CDR1 VINAFY, CDR2 YDVSNSKD. The CDR3 has 11 residues. The CDR3 loop reads CTTWDRHKKLF. The CDR3 DNA sequence: TGTACCACCTGGGACAGGCATAAGAAACTCTTT.

This clone was detected only a few times. The rearrangement links TRGV8 to TRGJ1 or TRGJ2. This CDR3 spans 14 amino acids. Germline CDR1 and CDR2: VENAVY and YDSYNSRV. V lost 0 bases to trimming and J lost 6 bases; unmatched junction nucleotides: 8. CDR3 in DNA: TGTGCCACCTGGGATAGGCTTGGCCGTTATAAGAAACTCTTT. Translating it yields CATWDRLGRYKKLF.